Below, 5 T cell receptor beta chains from the same sample are listed, as sequenced in a study of blood T cell repertoires in COVID-19. Assay used: immunoSEQ multiplex PCR; TCRdb lists only in-frame clones, some missing. This sample has about 56,000 clones, with around 82% found just once. Sequenced: peripheral blood. These receptors were obtained from a man in his fifties or sixties with COVID-19, enrolled during active disease.

This clone has only one observation. The chain combines TRBV4-2 with TRBJ1-2; tentatively, D is TRBD1 (6 bases). V lost 2 bases, J lost 3 bases, and 13 bases lay in between. Germline V gene lookup returns CDR1 LGHNA and CDR2 YNFKEQ. The CDR3 totals 15 residues. CDR3 bases: TGTGCCAGCAGCCAATACCCAGGGGAAGACTATGGCTACACCTTC. It codes for CASSQYPGEDYGYTF.

The CDR3 bases are TGTGCCAGCAGCCAAACTGGGTCTAGCTACAATGAGCAGTTCTTC. Translated, it gives CASSQTGSSYNEQFF. J is TRBJ2-1 and V is TRBV2; D remains ambiguous. The V end was cut by 6 bases, the J end by 3 bases, with 15 bases between. Germline CDR1 and CDR2: SNHLY and FYNNEI. The CDR3 has 15 residues.

This sequence joins TRBV6-4 and TRBJ2-1, with TRBD2 matching over 8 bases. The CDR3 runs 14 residues. The germline V gene encodes CDR1 MRHNA and CDR2 SNTAGT. Trimming took 6 bases from V and 5 from J; bases not matched to a gene: 6. CDR3 residues: CASRTGGADNEQFF. CDR3 bases: TGTGCCAGCAGAACCGGGGGGGCCGACAATGAGCAGTTCTTC.

The rearrangement uses TRBV6-5 and TRBJ1-2, with 8 bases lining up with TRBD1. V lost 2 bases, J lost 8 bases, and 4 bases stayed unmatched. The CDR3 runs to 13 residues. Germline V gives CDR1 MNHEY, CDR2 SVGAGI. The CDR3 nucleotides are TGTGCCAGCAGTTACCAGGGGGCATGGGGCTACACCTTC. Encoded protein: CASSYQGAWGYTF.

The chain couples TRBV4-2 to TRBJ2-1; D is ambiguous. CDR3 length: 13 amino acids. Between the trimmed V and J ends, which lost 0 bases and 8 bases, there was a span of 8 bases. In germline, CDR1 is LGHNA, CDR2 YNFKEQ. Here the CDR3 DNA reads TGTGCCAGCAGCCAAGATCCCCGGGATGAGCAGTTCTTC. It encodes CASSQDPRDEQFF.